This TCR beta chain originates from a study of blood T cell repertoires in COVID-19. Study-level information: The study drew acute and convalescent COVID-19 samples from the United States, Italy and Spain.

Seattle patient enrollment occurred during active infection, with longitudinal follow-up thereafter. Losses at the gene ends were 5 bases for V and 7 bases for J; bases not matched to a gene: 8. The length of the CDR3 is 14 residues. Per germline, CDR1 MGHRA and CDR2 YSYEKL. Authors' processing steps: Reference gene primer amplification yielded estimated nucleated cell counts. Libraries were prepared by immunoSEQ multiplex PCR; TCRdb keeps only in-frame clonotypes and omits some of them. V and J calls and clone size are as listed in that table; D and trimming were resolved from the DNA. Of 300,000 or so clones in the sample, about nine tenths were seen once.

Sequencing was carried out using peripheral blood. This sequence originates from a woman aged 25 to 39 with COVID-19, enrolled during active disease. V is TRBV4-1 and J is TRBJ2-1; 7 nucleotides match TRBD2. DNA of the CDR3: TGCGCCAGCAGCACTAGTGGCGGGAGTAATGAGCAGTTCTTC. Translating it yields CASSTSGGSNEQFF.